The 32 T cell receptor beta chains in this list originate from one sample, sequenced in a study of blood T cell repertoires in COVID-19. Libraries were prepared by immunoSEQ multiplex PCR; TCRdb keeps only in-frame clonotypes and omits some of them. The repertoire holds 90,000 to 150,000 clones, with 75% to 80% as singletons. The sequencing input was peripheral blood. The origin of the receptors is a human donor in a cohort sampled during active COVID-19.

This rearrangement joins TRBV19 to TRBJ2-7, with TRBD1 matching 11 bases. The ends lost 5 bases at V and 7 bases at J; junction bases unmatched: 10. CDR1 is LNHDA and CDR2 is SQIVND in the germline V gene (reference sequence). This CDR3 region has 15 residues. CDR3 sequence reads: CASSGTGGEFGEQYF. The DNA of the CDR3 is TGTGCCAGTAGTGGGACAGGGGGTGAGTTTGGTGAGCAGTACTTC.

The chain recombines TRBV10-2 with TRBJ2-7; weak D call: TRBD2 (6 bases). This CDR3 is built from 15 residues. The V gene's germline CDR1 is WSHSY and CDR2 SAAADI. V was clipped by 0 bases and J by 5 bases, with 14 bases between them. CDR3 nucleotide sequence: TGCGCCAGCAGTGAGTCTCGGGGGTTCCCCCACGAGCAGTACTTC. As protein: CASSESRGFPHEQYF.

The chain recombines TRBV5-1 with TRBJ1-3; 7 nucleotides match TRBD1. V was pared by 0 bases and J by 11 bases, with 2 bases of the junction left unmatched. CDR3 length equals 12 residues. Germline V gene data show CDR1 as SGHRS and CDR2 as YFSETQ. Here the CDR3 DNA reads TGCGCCAGCAGCTTGGAAGGGGGCGCCATATATTTT. It specifies CASSLEGGAIYF. Looking up the rest from reference TRBV5-1 and TRBJ1-3 gives the full variable domain: KAGVTQTPRYLIKTRGQQVTLSCSPISGHRSVSWYQQTPGQGLQFLFEYFSETQRNKGNFPGRFSGRQFSNSRSEMNVSTLELGDSALYLCASSLEGGAIYFGEGSWLTVV.

The V and J genes are TRBV27 and TRBJ2-7; the match to TRBD1 covers 11 bases. With V trimmed by 5 bases and J by 7 bases, 10 bases remained unmatched. Germline lookup yields CDR1 MNHEY and CDR2 SMNVEV (reference sequence). The CDR3 extends over 15 amino acids. The CDR3 nucleotides are TGTGCCAGCAGTCTGATCGGACAGGGGGCGCGGGAGCAGTACTTC. It is translated as CASSLIGQGAREQYF.

About this clone itself: The same CDR3 arises from other DNA sequences in this sample as well. V and J are TRBV6-5 and TRBJ2-7; TRBD2 aligns across 9 bases. V dropped 6 bases and J dropped 6; count of bases not matched to a gene: 3. The CDR3 is made up of 12 amino acids. Germline assignment: CDR1 MNHEY and CDR2 SVGAGI. CDR3: CASSYSGSEQYF. CDR3 bases: TGTGCCAGCAGCTATAGCGGGAGCGAGCAGTACTTC.

Comment on this clone: One end of the junction does not line up with germline, which may come from a read error. This chain connects TRBV7-7 to TRBJ2-1; D remains unclear. Per germline, CDR1 SSHAT and CDR2 FNYEAQ (reference sequence). The CDR3 covers 13 residues. This chain's CDR3 is CASSLSSYNEQFF. CDR3 nucleotides: TGTGCTAGCAGCTTGAGCTCCTACAATGAGCAGTTCTTC.

In this sample, this clone turned up a few times. V is TRBV5-6 and J is TRBJ1-1; D uncertain. Germline V gene data show CDR1 as SGHDT and CDR2 as YYEEEE. V was trimmed by 0 bases and J by 8 bases, leaving 11 bases between them. The CDR3 runs 13 residues. CDR3 loop: CASSLGEAGEAFF. The CDR3 coding sequence is TGTGCCAGCAGCTTGGGGGAGGCCGGCGAAGCTTTCTTT.

This sequence joins TRBV10-3 and TRBJ1-6; the match to TRBD1 covers 8 bases. The germline gives CDR1 ENHRY, CDR2 SYGVKD. Trimming cost V 3 bases and J 2 bases; bases outside gene matches: 6. The CDR3 totals 17 residues. The CDR3 DNA is TGTGCCATCAGTGATACGGACAGGGAAGCCTATAATTCACCCCTCCACTTT. Its translation: CAISDTDREAYNSPLHF.

The V call is TRBV28, the J call TRBJ2-7; D possibly corresponds to TRBD1 (6 bases). The CDR3 is 14 amino acids. Germline CDR1 and CDR2: MDHEN and SYDVKM. Trimming removed 7 bases at V and 4 bases at J, with 17 bases between. CDR3 coding DNA: TGTGCCAGCAACTTCAGGGGTCCAAGGTACGAGCAGTACTTC. This gives the protein CASNFRGPRYEQYF.

This chain connects TRBV27 to TRBJ2-7, with 9 bases fitting TRBD1. The germline V gene encodes CDR1 MNHEY and CDR2 SMNVEV (reference sequence). This CDR3 has 14 amino acids. V gave up 5 bases and J gave up 3 bases; unmatched junction bases: 5. CDR3 sequence (DNA): TGTGCCAGCAGTACGACAGGGGGGGGCTACGAGCAGTACTTC. Translation gives CASSTTGGGYEQYF.

The CDR3 DNA follows: TGTGCCAGCACGGGACAGGGAACCTACGAGCAGTACTTC. Protein sequence: CASTGQGTYEQYF. The chain couples TRBV2 to TRBJ2-7; 9 nucleotides agree with TRBD1. Per the germline V gene, CDR1 is SNHLY and CDR2 is FYNNEI. The CDR3 has 13 amino acids. V shed 7 bases and J 2 bases; nucleotides not matched to a gene: 3.

The genes are TRBV21-1 and TRBJ1-3; TRBD1, the D gene given by the table, was not confirmed from the DNA. TRBV21-1 is a pseudogene locus. The CDR3 is 17 amino acids. Written as DNA, the CDR3 is TGTGCCAGCAGCAAATTCCCGGGACAGGGGGAAGGAAACACCATATATTTT. Translated, it gives CASSKFPGQGEGNTIYF.

This chain joins TRBV7-6 and TRBJ2-7, with 8 bases matching TRBD2. V trimming: 5 bases; J trimming: 4 bases; junction bases outside the gene matches: 10. Germline V gene sequence: CDR1 SGHVS, CDR2 FNYEAQ. This CDR3 comprises 15 residues. The DNA for the CDR3 is TGTGCCAGCAGCCCTTTCCCACTAGCGGAATACGAGCAGTACTTC. Encoded protein: CASSPFPLAEYEQYF.

This chain links TRBV7-9 with TRBJ2-7; 10 bases line up with TRBD1. CDR1 SEHNR and CDR2 FQNEAQ come from the germline V gene (reference sequence). V was pared by 3 bases and J by 6 bases, with 5 bases of the junction left unmatched. This CDR3 contains 14 residues. The CDR3 region is CASSFTGTGVEQYF. The CDR3 nucleotides are TGTGCCAGCAGCTTCACCGGGACAGGGGTCGAGCAGTACTTC.

The rearrangement links TRBV5-1 to TRBJ2-7, with D maybe TRBD2 (6 bases). This CDR3 is built from 15 residues. CDR1 and CDR2 (germline): SGHRS, YFSETQ. The V and J ends lost 0 bases and 3 bases respectively, with 13 bases between them. The CDR3 here is CASSLVASEYYEQYF. DNA of the CDR3: TGCGCCAGCAGCTTGGTGGCTAGCGAGTACTACGAGCAGTACTTC.

The CDR3: CASGLGGTGLYEQYF. CDR3 in DNA: TGTGCTAGTGGTTTGGGGGGGACAGGGCTCTACGAGCAGTACTTC. The genes are TRBV12-5 and TRBJ2-7, with TRBD1 identical over 9 bases. CDR3 length: 15 amino acids. In germline, CDR1 is LGHNT, CDR2 FRNRAP. V lost 1 base, J lost 3 bases, and 4 bases stayed unmatched.

The J gene is TRBJ2-7, the V gene TRBV6-5; tentatively, D is TRBD2 (6 bases). V shed 2 bases and J shed 0 bases, with 11 bases lying between them. In germline, CDR1 is MNHEY, CDR2 SVGAGI. This CDR3 comprises 15 residues. Here the CDR3 DNA reads TGTGCCAGCAGTTACGGAGCGGGTTCCTCCTACGAGCAGTACTTC. Protein sequence: CASSYGAGSSYEQYF.

This chain joins TRBV29-1 and TRBJ1-1; TRBD1 is a possible D gene (5 bases). Trimming took off 6 bases at V and 5 bases at J, with 10 bases between the two ends. CDR1 is SQVTM, CDR2 ANQGSEA, per germline. The CDR3 loop spans 11 amino acids. The CDR3 reads CSVRDSTEAFF. CDR3 coding DNA: TGCAGCGTGAGGGACTCGACTGAAGCTTTCTTT. Using reference TRBV29-1 and TRBJ1-1 for the parts outside the CDR3, the full variable domain is SAVISQKPSRDICQRGTSLTIQCQVDSQVTMMFWYRQQPGQSLTLIATANQGSEATYESGFVIDKFPISRPNLTFSTLTVSNMSPEDSSIYLCSVRDSTEAFFGQGTRLTVV.

The rearrangement uses TRBV7-2 and TRBJ2-7, with 8 bases that match TRBD1. Germline V CDR1 and CDR2: SGHTA, FQGNSA. There are 14 residues in the CDR3. V was clipped by 5 bases and J by 5 bases; unmatched bases: 8. The CDR3 here is CASSHLRTGNEQYF. The CDR3 coding sequence is TGTGCCAGCAGCCACCTAAGGACAGGGAACGAGCAGTACTTC.

This clone showed up just a few times. CDR3 coding DNA: TGCGCCAGCAGCTTGGCCGGAGGGTCCCACGAGCAGTACTTC. As protein: CASSLAGGSHEQYF. This rearrangement joins TRBV5-1 to TRBJ2-7; maybe TRBD2 (6 bases). The CDR3 totals 14 residues. Trimming took 0 bases from V and 5 from J, leaving 12 bases between them. Germline CDR1 reads SGHRS; CDR2 reads YFSETQ. The variable domain in full, with the rest retrieved from reference TRBV5-1 and TRBJ2-7, is KAGVTQTPRYLIKTRGQQVTLSCSPISGHRSVSWYQQTPGQGLQFLFEYFSETQRNKGNFPGRFSGRQFSNSRSEMNVSTLELGDSALYLCASSLAGGSHEQYFGPGTRLTVT.

The chain has TRBV7-8 and TRBJ2-7; TRBD1 matches 9 bases. Trimming removed 5 bases from V and 4 bases from J; junction bases left unmatched: 12. The CDR3 loop spans 16 amino acids. CDR1 SGHVS and CDR2 FQNEAQ come from the germline V gene. CDR3 bases: TGTGCCAGCAGCAAGGGTGGGACAGGGAGAGTTTACGAGCAGTACTTC. The encoded protein is CASSKGGTGRVYEQYF.

The chain links TRBV7-8 to TRBJ2-7; no definite D call. Germline V gives CDR1 SGHVS, CDR2 FQNEAQ. Trimming cost V 3 bases and J 2 bases, with 8 bases left between them. This CDR3 contains 13 residues. The CDR3 DNA reads TGTGCCAGCAGCTTGCAGGCTCCCTACGAGCAGTACTTC. Translation: CASSLQAPYEQYF.

The V gene is TRBV11-2, the J gene TRBJ2-5, with D perhaps matching TRBD2 (5 bases). The ends were cut back, 5 bases at V and 5 bases at J, with 24 bases in the middle. Germline V gene sequence: CDR1 SGHAT, CDR2 FQNNGV. This CDR3 is 17 amino acids long. The DNA for the CDR3 is TGTGCCAGCAGCCGCGGGTTTGGTGGGAGTTCGTTTGAGACCCAGTACTTC. It yields the protein CASSRGFGGSSFETQYF.

CDR3 loop: CASGFPLLGDSSYEQYF. As DNA, the CDR3 is TGTGCTAGTGGTTTTCCCCTTTTGGGGGACAGCTCCTACGAGCAGTACTTC. The V call is TRBV12-5, the J call TRBJ2-7, with TRBD1 identical over 7 bases. Germline V gene sequence: CDR1 LGHNT, CDR2 FRNRAP. V was clipped by 3 bases and J by 0 bases; unmatched bases: 11. The CDR3 covers 17 residues.

The gene calls are TRBV6-6 and TRBJ2-7, with 9 bases identical to TRBD1. With 10 bases clipped from V and 3 bases from J, the junction kept 4 bases outside the gene matches. This CDR3 contains 12 residues. Germline values: CDR1 MNHNY, CDR2 SVGAGI (reference sequence). CDR3 sequence (DNA): TGTGCCACCGGGGACAGGGACTACGAGCAGTACTTC. This codes for CATGDRDYEQYF.

This chain links TRBV5-1 with TRBJ2-7, with unresolved D. CDR3 length: 14 residues. V dropped 6 bases and J dropped 3 bases, with 16 bases sitting between them. The germline gives CDR1 SGHRS, CDR2 YFSETQ. CDR3: CASNQTHSHYEQYF. The CDR3 coding sequence is TGCGCCAGCAACCAGACTCACTCTCACTACGAGCAGTACTTC.

The V gene is TRBV30, the J gene TRBJ1-3; D might be TRBD1 (6 bases). The CDR3 consists of 14 residues. Trimming took off 1 base at V and 2 bases at J, with 9 bases between the two ends. The V gene's germline CDR1 is GTSNPN and CDR2 SVGIG (reference sequence). The chain's CDR3 is CAWSARGAGNTIYF. CDR3 coding DNA: TGTGCCTGGAGTGCCAGGGGCGCTGGAAACACCATATATTTT.

Of note for this clone: Sequence at one end of the junction differs from germline and may be a read error. Written as DNA, the CDR3 is TGTGCTAGCAGCCCGGGACAGGGTCCCACCTACGAGCAGTACTTC. It translates to CASSPGQGPTYEQYF. V gene TRBV7-7 combines with J gene TRBJ2-7, with 9 bases matching TRBD1. The CDR3 consists of 15 residues. CDR1 is SSHAT, CDR2 FNYEAQ, per germline (reference sequence).

The chain uses TRBV28 and TRBJ1-5; D uncertain. CDR3 length: 13 residues. V dropped 10 bases and J dropped 7 bases, with 17 bases sitting between them. Germline values: CDR1 MDHEN, CDR2 SYDVKM. CDR3: CATRKVGGQPQHF. The CDR3 DNA reads as TGTGCCACCCGGAAGGTGGGAGGACAGCCCCAGCATTTT.

The gene calls are TRBV19 and TRBJ1-3; D unclear. Germline V gives CDR1 LNHDA, CDR2 SQIVND (reference sequence). Trimming pared 7 bases from V and 4 bases from J, leaving 23 bases between. This CDR3 contains 17 residues. The CDR3 loop is CASTVFGRVNSGNTIYF. CDR3 in DNA: TGTGCCAGTACCGTGTTCGGTCGGGTGAATAGCGGAAACACCATATATTTT.

The gene calls are TRBV11-3 and TRBJ1-2, with D perhaps TRBD1 (5 bases). Germline values: CDR1 SGHNT, CDR2 YENEEA. Trimming removed 1 base at V and 3 bases at J, with 6 bases between. This CDR3 is 13 amino acids long. The CDR3 region is CASSLGGDYGYTF. The CDR3 DNA is TGTGCCAGCAGCTTAGGGGGGGACTATGGCTACACCTTC.

The chain uses TRBV4-2 and TRBJ2-7; D is possibly TRBD1 (6 bases). The CDR3 is 16 residues long. Germline assignment: CDR1 LGHNA and CDR2 YNFKEQ. V lost 0 bases and J 3 bases, leaving 15 bases between the germline ends. This chain's CDR3 is CASSQDPTGINYEQYF. The CDR3 DNA sequence: TGTGCCAGCAGCCAAGATCCCACAGGGATAAACTACGAGCAGTACTTC.